What follows is one TCR beta chain and its context. Measured with immunoSEQ multiplex PCR; TCRdb has only the in-frame clones, and not every one. The table records about 50,000 clones, 75% to 90% of them present only once. The record originates from a study of glioma-infiltrating T cells after dendritic cell vaccination. Documented time point: after dendritic cell vaccination, including at tumor progression/relapse. Germline V CDR1 and CDR2: KGHSH, LQKENI. CDR3 size: 16 residues. Unmatched junction bases numbered 6, after V lost 2 bases and J lost 4 bases. This TCR was sampled from a human donor with glioblastoma. The source material was blood, sampled after dendritic cell vaccination. The genes are TRBV18 and TRBJ2-4; TRBD1 aligns across 9 bases. Here the CDR3 reads CASSPTGTGMKNIQYF. CDR3 bases: TGTGCCAGCTCACCAACCGGGACAGGGATGAAAAACATTCAGTACTTC.